This paragraph reports one TCR beta chain. Its antigen is not known. This sample is part of a study of shared clonotypes between healthy human individuals. Across the study: Donors consisted of two women and three men between 18 and 49.

The V gene's germline CDR1 is MNHEY and CDR2 SMNVEV (reference sequence). V was pared by 2 bases and J by 4 bases, with 6 bases of the junction left unmatched. This CDR3 is built from 16 residues. Study results and caveats: Among the subsets, naive ones generally showed larger estimated richness than memory ones. Inspection by rarefaction showed sorted-subset sequencing to be incomplete despite large depth.

Profiling relied on immunoSEQ multiplex PCR, and the TCRdb table lists in-frame clones only, not all of them. The data show about 2 million clones, around 96% seen once. Only CD45RO-negative cells positively selected for CCR7 counted as naive CD8 cells, so terminally differentiated effector memory CD45RA+ cells were excluded. The sample taken for sequencing was naive CD8+ T cells sorted from blood. The sequence derives from a man younger than 35 in good health. The V gene is TRBV27, the J gene TRBJ2-3; 10 bases are a match to TRBD1. As DNA, the CDR3 is TGTGCCAGCAGTTTAGTGACAGGGGGCGCTGCAGATACGCAGTATTTT. As protein: CASSLVTGGAADTQYF.